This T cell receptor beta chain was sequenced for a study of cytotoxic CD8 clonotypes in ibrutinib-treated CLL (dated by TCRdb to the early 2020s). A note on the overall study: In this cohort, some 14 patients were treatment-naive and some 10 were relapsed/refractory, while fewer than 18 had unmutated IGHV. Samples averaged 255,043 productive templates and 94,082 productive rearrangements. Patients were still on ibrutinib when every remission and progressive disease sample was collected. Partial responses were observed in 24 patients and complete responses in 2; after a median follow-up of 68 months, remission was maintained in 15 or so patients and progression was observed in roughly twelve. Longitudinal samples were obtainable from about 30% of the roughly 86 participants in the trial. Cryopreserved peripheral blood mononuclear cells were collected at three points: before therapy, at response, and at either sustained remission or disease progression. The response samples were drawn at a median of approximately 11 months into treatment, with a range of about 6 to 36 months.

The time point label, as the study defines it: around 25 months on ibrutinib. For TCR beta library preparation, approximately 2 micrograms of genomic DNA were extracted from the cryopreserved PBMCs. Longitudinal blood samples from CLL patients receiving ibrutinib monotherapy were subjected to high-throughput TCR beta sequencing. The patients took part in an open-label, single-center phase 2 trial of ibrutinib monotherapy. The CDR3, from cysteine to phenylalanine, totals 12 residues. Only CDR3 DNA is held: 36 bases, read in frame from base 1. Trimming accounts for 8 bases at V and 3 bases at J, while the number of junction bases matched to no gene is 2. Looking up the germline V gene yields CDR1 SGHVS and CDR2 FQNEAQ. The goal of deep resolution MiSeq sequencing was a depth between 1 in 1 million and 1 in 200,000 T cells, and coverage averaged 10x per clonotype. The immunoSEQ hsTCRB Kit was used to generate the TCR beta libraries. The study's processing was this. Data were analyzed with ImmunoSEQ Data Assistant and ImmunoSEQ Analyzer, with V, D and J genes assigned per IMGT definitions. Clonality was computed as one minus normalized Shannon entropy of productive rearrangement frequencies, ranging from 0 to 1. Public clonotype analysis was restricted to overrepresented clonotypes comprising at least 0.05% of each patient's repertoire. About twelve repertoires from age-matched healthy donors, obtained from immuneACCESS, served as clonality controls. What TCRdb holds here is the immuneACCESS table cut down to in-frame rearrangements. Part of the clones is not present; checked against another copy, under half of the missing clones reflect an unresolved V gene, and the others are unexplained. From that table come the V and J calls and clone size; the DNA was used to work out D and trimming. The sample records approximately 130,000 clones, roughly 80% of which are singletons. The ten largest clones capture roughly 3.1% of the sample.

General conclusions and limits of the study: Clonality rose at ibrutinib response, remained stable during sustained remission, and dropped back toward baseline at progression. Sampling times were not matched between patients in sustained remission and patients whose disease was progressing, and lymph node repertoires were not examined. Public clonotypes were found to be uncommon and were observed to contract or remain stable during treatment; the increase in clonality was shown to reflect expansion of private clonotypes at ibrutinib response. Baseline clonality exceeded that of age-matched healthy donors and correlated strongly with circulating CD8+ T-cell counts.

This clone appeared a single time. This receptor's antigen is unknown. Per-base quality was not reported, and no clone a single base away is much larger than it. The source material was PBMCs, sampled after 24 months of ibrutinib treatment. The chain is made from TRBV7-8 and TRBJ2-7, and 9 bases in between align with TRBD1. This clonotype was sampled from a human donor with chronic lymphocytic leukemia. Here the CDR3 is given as CASGQGNYEQYF. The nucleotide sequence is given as TGTGCCAGCGGACAGGGGAACTACGAGCAGTACTTC.